This T cell receptor beta chain was sequenced during a study of T cell repertoires in cytomegalovirus infection. About the research overall: Selection of CMV epitopes for the study included recently identified HLA-C-restricted and well-studied HLA-B-restricted ones. Matching HLA type, along with CMV infection, was indicated by public TCR beta signatures. Study conclusions and caveats: Summed public TCR beta family frequency identified CMV carriers bearing the relevant HLA.

V lost 6 bases and J lost 4, with 15 bases in between. The CDR3 runs 14 residues. From germline, CDR1 is MNHNS and CDR2 SASEGT. TCRdb re-derived calls from the reads in MiXCR, one entry per CDR3 protein. The sample gives about 740,000 distinct CDR3 sequences, around a third of which show up once; about 18% is in the top ten. This clonotype was picked up a small number of times. Its antigen is unknown. The TCR comes from a human donor in good health (CMV status not recorded). Some clones in this sample may be carry-over from other donors' samples. V and J are TRBV6-1 and TRBJ1-1; D unclear. Sequenced here: cultured PBMCs, sampled from culture after CMV antigen stimulation. CDR3 loop: CASRMGFSSTEAFF. The DNA of the CDR3 is TGTGCCAGCAGAATGGGATTCTCGAGCACTGAAGCTTTCTTT.